This T cell receptor beta chain was sequenced in a study of T cells in localized non-small cell lung cancer. Whole-study results and caveats: Adjacent lung had a median around 60 of the 100 largest tumor clones.

CDR3 length: 14 amino acids. In germline, CDR1 is SGHRS, CDR2 YFSETQ. Trimming cost V 6 bases and J 3 bases, with 15 bases left between them. To note about this clone: What it recognizes is unknown.

Sequenced by immunoSEQ multiplex PCR; TCRdb stores in-frame clones only, minus some. This table holds about 22,000 clones, 70% to 85% found once. The source material was peripheral blood, sampled before any cancer treatment. This sequence joins TRBV5-1 and TRBJ2-5; a possible D gene is TRBD1 (6 bases). The sequence was collected from a man between 40 and 69 years old with stage I lung adenocarcinoma. CDR3 DNA sequence: TGCGCCAGCACCAAACAGGGTCCGGAAGAGACCCAGTACTTC. Its translation: CASTKQGPEETQYF.